The 20 T cell receptor beta chains listed next were all sequenced from one sample in a study of siplizumab effects on memory and regulatory T cells. Sequencing was performed with immunoSEQ multiplex PCR; in TCRdb, only in-frame clones are kept and a portion is missing. Of 99,000 or so clones listed, about 92% are singletons. What was sequenced was CD4+ T cells sorted from blood. All receptors derive from a human donor in good health.

The genes are TRBV5-1 and TRBJ1-6; D is ambiguous. There are 18 residues in the CDR3. Trimming removed 1 base from V and 6 bases from J, with 20 bases in between. Germline assignment: CDR1 SGHRS and CDR2 YFSETQ. The CDR3 nucleotides read TGCGCCAGCAGCTTGTCCGGCCCTTCCCGGGTGACTAATTCACCCCTCCACTTT. Its protein is CASSLSGPSRVTNSPLHF.

This chain joins TRBV11-2 and TRBJ2-3; D call uncertain. The V end was cut by 5 bases, the J end by 1 base, with 4 bases between. The CDR3 consists of 12 residues. Germline CDR1 SGHAT, CDR2 FQNNGV. CDR3 in DNA: TGTGCCAGCAGCCAGGGCACAGATACGCAGTATTTT. It is translated as CASSQGTDTQYF.

This chain links TRBV5-1 with TRBJ2-1; 9 bases line up with TRBD2. Germline V CDR1 and CDR2: SGHRS, YFSETQ. V lost 4 bases to trimming and J lost 9 bases; unmatched junction nucleotides: 11. The CDR3 is made up of 15 amino acids. DNA for the CDR3: TGCGCCAGCAGCACTGAGCCTAGCGGGGAGGGTGAGCAGTTCTTC. Its protein is CASSTEPSGEGEQFF.

The CDR3 bases are TGCGCCAGCAGCCACCTCGGGACTAGCAGTTACGAGCAGTACTTC. Amino acids: CASSHLGTSSYEQYF. V gene TRBV4-3 combines with J gene TRBJ2-7, with TRBD2 matching 9 bases. From germline, CDR1 is LGHNA and CDR2 YSLEER. Germline trimming cut 3 bases from V and 4 bases from J; bases unmatched to any gene: 7. There are 15 residues in the CDR3.

This chain's CDR3 is CASRDTNYGYTF. The CDR3 DNA follows: TGTGCCAGCAGGGACACAAACTATGGCTACACCTTC. The chain is built from TRBV6-5 and TRBJ1-2, with D perhaps TRBD1 (5 bases). Between the trimmed V and J ends, which lost 6 bases and 2 bases, there was a span of 7 bases. Germline V gene lookup returns CDR1 MNHEY and CDR2 SVGAGI. The CDR3 loop spans 12 amino acids.

The V gene is TRBV6-5, the J gene TRBJ1-1, with D maybe TRBD1 (5 bases). The germline V and J ends were trimmed by 5 bases and 3 bases, with 7 bases remaining between them. The CDR3 has 12 residues. Germline V CDR1 and CDR2: MNHEY, SVGAGI. The CDR3 is CASSQQDTEAFF. Here the CDR3 DNA reads TGTGCCAGCAGTCAACAGGACACTGAAGCTTTCTTT.

The rearrangement uses TRBV25-1 and TRBJ1-5; unclear D gene. Germline V gene sequence: CDR1 MGHDK, CDR2 SYGVNS. The V and J ends lost 2 bases and 3 bases respectively, with 8 bases between them. CDR3 length: 14 amino acids. The CDR3 bases are TGTGCCAGCAGTGAACACAGCCTCAATCAGCCCCAGCATTTT. It codes for CASSEHSLNQPQHF.

This chain connects TRBV10-3 to TRBJ2-3; 12 nucleotides line up with TRBD2. Germline-derived CDR1 and CDR2 are ENHRY and SYGVKD. The CDR3 spans 16 residues. The V and J ends lost 4 bases and 5 bases, in that order; junction bases with no gene match: 7. The CDR3 loop reads CAISGLAGGLLDTQYF. In DNA, the CDR3 is TGTGCCATCAGTGGCCTAGCGGGAGGGCTGTTAGATACGCAGTATTTT.

The chain carries TRBV5-5 and TRBJ1-5; D uncertain. V was pared by 4 bases and J by 6 bases, with 11 bases between. There are 13 residues in the CDR3. CDR1 and CDR2 (germline): SGHKS, YYEKEE (reference sequence). The CDR3 bases are TGTGCCAGCAGCCATCCGGGGTCTCAGCCCCAGCATTTT. Translation gives CASSHPGSQPQHF.

The V and J genes are TRBV10-3 and TRBJ2-2, with unresolved D. The CDR3 has 13 residues. The germline V gene encodes CDR1 ENHRY and CDR2 SYGVKD. Trimming removed 3 bases from V and 4 bases from J, with 6 bases in between. In nucleotides, the CDR3 is TGTGCCATCAGTGAAGTTATCACCGGGGAGCTGTTTTTT. Encoded protein: CAISEVITGELFF.

The chain combines TRBV2 with TRBJ1-1; D is ambiguous. V lost 7 bases to trimming and J lost 5 bases, with 17 bases between them. Germline CDR1 and CDR2: SNHLY and FYNNEI. The CDR3 runs to 14 residues. CDR3 DNA sequence: TGTGCCAGCACTGTGGACGGATTAAGGACTGAAGCTTTCTTT. This translates into CASTVDGLRTEAFF.

The V gene is TRBV18, the J gene TRBJ2-3; D remains ambiguous. Trimming stripped 0 bases from V and 4 bases from J, with 8 bases between. The CDR3 has 14 amino acids. The V gene's germline CDR1 is KGHSH and CDR2 LQKENI. The CDR3 here is CASSPPGRADTQYF. In nucleotides, the CDR3 is TGTGCCAGCTCACCACCAGGGCGCGCAGATACGCAGTATTTT.

The genes are TRBV18 and TRBJ2-6, with D hard to call. Looked up from germline, CDR1 is KGHSH and CDR2 is LQKENI. V lost 3 bases, J lost 0 bases, and 6 bases lay in between. The CDR3 is 15 amino acids. In DNA form, the CDR3 reads TGTGCCAGCTCACCTTTGGACTCTGGGGCCAACGTCCTGACTTTC. Translated: CASSPLDSGANVLTF. Filled out from reference TRBV18 and TRBJ2-6, the complete variable domain reads NAGVMQNPRHLVRRRGQEARLRCSPMKGHSHVYWYRQLPEEGLKFMVYLQKENIIDESGMPKERFSAEFPKEGPSILRIQQVVRGDSAAYFCASSPLDSGANVLTFGAGSRLTVL.

CDR3 DNA: TGTGCCAGCAAGCGTGGTGAAAAACTGTTTTTT. It encodes CASKRGEKLFF. This rearrangement joins TRBV6-5 to TRBJ1-4; D ambiguous. The CDR3 sequence is 11 residues long. Trimming removed 7 bases from V and 7 bases from J, with 7 bases in between. Germline lookup yields CDR1 MNHEY and CDR2 SVGAGI.

This clone was recorded once. The chain employs TRBV10-3 and TRBJ1-2; 9 bases match TRBD1. Trimming removed 5 bases from V and 8 bases from J; junction bases left unmatched: 6. The CDR3 extends over 13 amino acids. CDR1 ENHRY and CDR2 SYGVKD come from the germline V gene. The CDR3 nucleotides read TGTGCCATCAGTCAACAGGGGGCAGAGGGCTACACCTTC. Translated: CAISQQGAEGYTF.

J is TRBJ2-2 and V is TRBV7-6; D remains ambiguous. CDR1 and CDR2 from the germline V gene are SGHVS and FNYEAQ. Trimming took 5 bases from V and 0 from J, leaving 7 bases between them. The CDR3 runs 14 residues. CDR3 DNA sequence: TGTGCCAGCAGCCTCCTCTCGAACACCGGGGAGCTGTTTTTT. It is translated as CASSLLSNTGELFF.

This chain links TRBV25-1 with TRBJ2-1; TRBD2 agrees at 11 bases. CDR1 is MGHDK, CDR2 SYGVNS, per germline. The CDR3 length is 16 residues. The V gene end was trimmed by 3 bases and the J gene end by 7 bases; junction bases not matched to a gene: 8. CDR3 nucleotides: TGTGCCAGCAGTGAGTTAGCGGGAGGGCCGGGGAATGAGCAGTTCTTC. It encodes CASSELAGGPGNEQFF.

The CDR3 protein is CASSRNSALHTGELFF. CDR3 DNA: TGTGCCAGCAGCCGAAATAGCGCGCTCCACACCGGGGAGCTGTTTTTT. The rearrangement uses TRBV7-2 and TRBJ2-2; the D gene is possibly TRBD2 (5 bases). The ends were cut back, 5 bases at V and 3 bases at J, with 16 bases in the middle. Germline CDR1 and CDR2: SGHTA and FQGNSA. The CDR3 has 16 amino acids.

V and J are TRBV27 and TRBJ1-6; 8 bases are shared with TRBD1. This CDR3 spans 15 amino acids. Trimming took 2 bases from V and 6 from J; bases not matched to a gene: 3. CDR1 and CDR2 (germline): MNHEY, SMNVEV (reference sequence). This chain's CDR3 is CASSLRTGPNSPLHF. The CDR3 DNA is TGTGCCAGCAGTTTAAGGACAGGGCCTAATTCACCCCTCCACTTT.

This clone was found a few times. The V call is TRBV5-6, the J call TRBJ2-7, with 7 bases aligning to TRBD1. Germline loops: CDR1 SGHDT, CDR2 YYEEEE. The CDR3 spans 15 residues. J was trimmed by 3 bases and V by 8 bases; bases with no gene match: 14. In DNA form, the CDR3 reads TGTGCCAGTTCTCAGGGGGTTGGGGGCTACTACGAGCAGTACTTC. Translation gives CASSQGVGGYYEQYF.